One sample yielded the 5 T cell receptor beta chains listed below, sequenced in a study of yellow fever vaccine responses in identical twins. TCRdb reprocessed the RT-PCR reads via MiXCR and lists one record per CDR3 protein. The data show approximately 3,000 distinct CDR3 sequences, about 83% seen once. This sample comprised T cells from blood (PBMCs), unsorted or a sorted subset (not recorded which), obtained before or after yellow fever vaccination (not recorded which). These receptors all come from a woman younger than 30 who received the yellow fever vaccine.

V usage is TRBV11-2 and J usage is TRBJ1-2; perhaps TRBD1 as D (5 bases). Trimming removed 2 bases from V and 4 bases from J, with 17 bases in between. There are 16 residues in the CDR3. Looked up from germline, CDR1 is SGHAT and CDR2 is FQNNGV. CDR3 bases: TGTGCCAGCAGCTTAATTGGGGGGGACTCATCCTATGGCTACACCTTC. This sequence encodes CASSLIGGDSSYGYTF.

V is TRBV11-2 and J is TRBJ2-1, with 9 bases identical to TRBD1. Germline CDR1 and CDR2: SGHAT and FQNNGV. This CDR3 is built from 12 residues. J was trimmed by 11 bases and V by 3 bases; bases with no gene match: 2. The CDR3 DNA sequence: TGTGCCAGCAGCTTGGGACAGGGTCAGCAGTTCTTC. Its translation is CASSLGQGQQFF. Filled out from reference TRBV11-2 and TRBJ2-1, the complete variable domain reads EAGVAQSPRYKIIEKRQSVAFWCNPISGHATLYWYQQILGQGPKLLIQFQNNGVVDDSQLPKDRFSAERLKGVDSTLKIQPAKLEDSAVYLCASSLGQGQQFFGPGTRLTVL.

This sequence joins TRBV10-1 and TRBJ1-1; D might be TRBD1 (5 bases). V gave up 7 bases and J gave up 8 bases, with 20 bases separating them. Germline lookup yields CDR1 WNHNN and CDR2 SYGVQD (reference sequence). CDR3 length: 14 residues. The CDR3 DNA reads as TGCGCCAGCATGTCGCGGCACAGGATCTCAGAAGCTTTCTTT. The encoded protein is CASMSRHRISEAFF.

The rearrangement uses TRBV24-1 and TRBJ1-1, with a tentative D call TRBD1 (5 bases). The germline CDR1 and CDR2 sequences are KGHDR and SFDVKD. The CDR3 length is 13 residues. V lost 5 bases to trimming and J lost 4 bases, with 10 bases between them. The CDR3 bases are TGTGCCACCAGTGTCGGGGGTGGCACTGAAGCTTTCTTT. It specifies CATSVGGGTEAFF.

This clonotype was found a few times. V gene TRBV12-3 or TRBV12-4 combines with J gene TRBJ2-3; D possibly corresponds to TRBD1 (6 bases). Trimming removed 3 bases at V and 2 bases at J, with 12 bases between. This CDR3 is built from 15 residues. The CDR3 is CASSFRGKFTDTQYF. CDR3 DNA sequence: TGTGCCAGCAGTTTTAGGGGGAAATTCACAGATACGCAGTATTTT.